The 20 T cell receptor beta chains below come from one sample, sequenced in a study of molecular identifiers for immune sequencing clone quantification. MiXCR, run by TCRdb on the PCR reads, gives a single entry per CDR3 protein. In the table there are around 82,000 distinct CDR3 sequences, roughly 19% of which are singletons. What was sequenced was naive CD8+ T cells from blood, with Jurkat cell RNA spiked in. Subset defined: FACS-sorted CD8+CD4-CCR7+CD45RA+ naive T cells. The receptor source for this set is a human donor in good health. Some libraries in this study had Jurkat cell RNA spiked in.

This clonotype was seen a handful of times. Its ends do not fully match the called genes, so a read error is possible. The chain employs TRBV4-1 and TRBJ2-5; D call uncertain. Germline V gene lookup returns CDR1 MGHRA and CDR2 YSYEKL. The CDR3 covers 14 residues. Written as DNA, the CDR3 is TGCGCCAGCGGCCAAGAATCGAGCCAAGAGACCCAGTACTTC. It specifies CASGQESSQETQYF.

This chain joins TRBV5-6 and TRBJ2-3, with 13 bases lining up with TRBD2. The CDR3 consists of 15 residues. The junction had 5 bases not matched to a gene; V was cut back by 2 bases and J by 8 bases. The germline V gene has CDR1 SGHDT and CDR2 YYEEEE. The CDR3 spells CASSLLAGGLRTQYF. Here the CDR3 DNA reads TGTGCCAGCAGCTTACTAGCGGGGGGGCTTCGTACGCAGTATTTT.

V is TRBV12-5 and J is TRBJ2-7; D unclear. The CDR3 covers 11 residues. The V end was cut by 6 bases, the J end by 2 bases, with 5 bases between. Germline CDR1 reads LGHNT; CDR2 reads FRNRAP. The CDR3 loop is CASGVTYEQYF. The CDR3 nucleotides read TGTGCTAGTGGCGTTACCTACGAGCAGTACTTC.

This clonotype was recorded many times. The rearrangement joins TRBV6-5 to TRBJ2-7; D might be TRBD1 (5 bases). Germline V gives CDR1 MNHEY, CDR2 SVGAGI. With 5 bases removed from V and 2 bases from J, the gap between germline ends came to 10 bases. CDR3 size: 13 residues. The CDR3 DNA reads TGTGCCAGCAGTACGCGACAGCCCTACGAGCAGTACTTC. Its translation: CASSTRQPYEQYF.

The table lists this clonotype with many counts. The rearrangement links TRBV5-1 to TRBJ2-7; D unresolved. This CDR3 has 13 residues. Germline V gene lookup returns CDR1 SGHRS and CDR2 YFSETQ. Trimming took off 0 bases at V and 2 bases at J, with 6 bases between the two ends. The CDR3 loop is CASSLDSAYEQYF. The CDR3 DNA reads as TGCGCCAGCAGCTTGGACAGCGCCTACGAGCAGTACTTC.

This clonotype was observed at least ten times. J is TRBJ2-1 and V is TRBV6-6; TRBD1 aligns across 8 bases. Germline loops: CDR1 MNHNY, CDR2 SVGAGI (reference sequence). Unmatched junction bases numbered 7, after V lost 10 bases and J lost 5 bases. The CDR3 runs to 13 residues. CDR3 sequence reads: CATAGQVNNEQFF. For the CDR3, the DNA is TGTGCCACCGCGGGACAGGTTAACAATGAGCAGTTCTTC.

This clonotype was observed at least ten times. CDR3 nucleotides: TGTGCCAGCAGTTGGGACAGAGTGTTTTTT. Protein: CASSWDRVFF. The rearrangement links TRBV5-8 to TRBJ1-4; 7 bases line up with TRBD1. The CDR3 loop spans 10 amino acids. The V and J ends lost 5 bases and 15 bases, in that order; junction bases with no gene match: 4. Germline CDR1 and CDR2: SGHTS and YDEGEE.

This clonotype has a count of ten or more. The chain links TRBV27 to TRBJ1-5; the D gene is possibly TRBD1 (5 bases). With 8 bases removed from V and 4 bases from J, the gap between germline ends came to 21 bases. CDR1 is MNHEY, CDR2 SMNVEV, per germline (reference sequence). The CDR3 sequence is 16 residues long. DNA for the CDR3: TGTGCCAGCCGATTCCGGGGGTTGGGGGTGAATCAGCCCCAGCATTTT. Its protein product is CASRFRGLGVNQPQHF.

Turning to this clonotype: Given the absence of the conserved phenylalanine or tryptophan at the CDR3 end, a read error is likely. The chain employs TRBV9 and TRBJ2-3; TRBD2 is a possible D gene (6 bases). This CDR3 region has 15 residues. CDR1 and CDR2 (germline): SGDLS, YYNGEE. The CDR3 reads CASSVAGGGTDTQYV. In DNA, the CDR3 is TGCGCCAGCAGCGTAGCCGGCGGGGGCACAGATACGCAGTATGTT.

Ten or more counts support this clonotype. This chain connects TRBV4-1 to TRBJ1-5, with D perhaps matching TRBD1 (5 bases). Deletions cut 1 base from V and 4 bases from J, with 17 bases between. The germline CDR1 and CDR2 sequences are MGHRA and YSYEKL. The CDR3 runs to 17 residues. The CDR3 DNA is TGCGCCAGCAGCCAAGTCATTGGGCAGGGCATGAATCAGCCCCAGCATTTT. This encodes CASSQVIGQGMNQPQHF.

This clonotype has at least ten counts. This chain connects TRBV4-3 to TRBJ2-7, with D possibly TRBD1 on 6 matching bases. Germline CDR1 reads LGHNA; CDR2 reads YSLEER. The CDR3 covers 16 residues. V was clipped by 0 bases and J by 5 bases, with 17 bases between them. This CDR3 is CASSQDLGRGIDEQYF. Here the CDR3 DNA reads TGCGCCAGCAGCCAAGATTTGGGCAGGGGTATCGACGAGCAGTACTTC.

On this clonotype itself: The junction and the germline gene differ at one end; a read error may be behind it. The gene calls are TRBV7-9 and TRBJ1-3; D gene uncertain. This CDR3 contains 15 residues. Looked up from germline, CDR1 is SEHNR and CDR2 is FQNEAQ (reference sequence). The DNA of the CDR3 is TGTGCCAGCAGCTTAGCGGTGGTTCCTGGAAACACCATATGTTTT. As protein: CASSLAVVPGNTICF.

This clonotype was observed many times. The genes are TRBV6-5 and TRBJ1-1, with a possible D match to TRBD1 (5 bases). The germline V gene has CDR1 MNHEY and CDR2 SVGAGI. Between the trimmed V and J ends, which lost 7 bases and 4 bases, there was a span of 16 bases. The CDR3 totals 14 residues. The CDR3 bases are TGTGCCAGCACCCTGGGCGGGGGACGCACTGAAGCTTTCTTT. This translates into CASTLGGGRTEAFF.

As to this clonotype: A much more abundant neighbour one base away suggests this may be a read error. V gene TRBV27 combines with J gene TRBJ2-2; D ambiguous. Germline V gene lookup returns CDR1 MNHEY and CDR2 SMNVEV (reference sequence). V was trimmed by 4 bases and J by 7 bases, leaving 7 bases between them. This CDR3 has 12 amino acids. CDR3 DNA sequence: TGTGCCAGCAGTTCACTGGACGGGGAGCTGTTTTTT. Protein product: CASSSLDGELFF.

The sample holds many counts of this clonotype. This CDR3 reads CSARGHISGNTIYF. Here the CDR3 DNA reads TGCAGTGCTAGAGGTCACATCTCTGGAAACACCATATATTTT. The genes are TRBV20-1 and TRBJ1-3; D remains ambiguous. Trimming cost V 1 base and J 0 bases, with 7 bases left between them. The CDR3 has 14 amino acids. Germline values: CDR1 DFQATT, CDR2 SNEGSKA (reference sequence).

This clonotype was detected ten times or more. The J gene is TRBJ2-2, the V gene TRBV10-3; possible D gene TRBD2, 5 bases. Deletions cut 2 bases from V and 7 bases from J, with 5 bases between. CDR1 and CDR2 (germline): ENHRY, SYGVKD. The CDR3 contains 12 residues. CDR3 DNA: TGTGCCATCAGTGAGGCGGGCGGGGAGCTGTTTTTT. Translating it yields CAISEAGGELFF.

About this clonotype: Here the CDR3 omits its conserved ending phenylalanine or tryptophan, so a read error is the likely source. This chain joins TRBV29-1 and TRBJ2-7; D might be TRBD1 (6 bases). The CDR3 runs 12 residues. In germline, CDR1 is SQVTM, CDR2 ANQGSEA. DNA of the CDR3: TGCAGTGTCGGGGACAACTCCTACGAGCAGTACCTC. Translating gives CSVGDNSYEQYL.

At least ten counts were recorded for this clonotype. This sequence joins TRBV7-9 and TRBJ2-7; possibly TRBD1 or TRBD2 for D (5 bases each). V was trimmed by 5 bases and J by 0 bases, leaving 11 bases between them. This CDR3 has 14 residues. CDR1 and CDR2 (germline): SEHNR, FQNEAQ (reference sequence). CDR3 sequence (DNA): TGTGCCAGCAGCAAAGCAGGGAGCTCCTACGAGCAGTACTTC. This gives the protein CASSKAGSSYEQYF.

Comments on this clonotype: Likely a read error: the CDR3 ends without its conserved phenylalanine or tryptophan. The genes are TRBV2 and TRBJ2-3, with 9 bases lining up with TRBD1. Per germline, CDR1 SNHLY and CDR2 FYNNEI. The J segment lost 2 bases and the V segment lost 10 bases, leaving 19 bases of the junction unmatched. CDR3 size: 18 residues. The CDR3 DNA reads as TGTGCCACCAACAGGGGGCAATCGCGGGAGTATGTCACAGATACGCAGTATCTT. It yields the protein CATNRGQSREYVTDTQYL.

This chain uses TRBV6-2 or TRBV6-3 with TRBJ1-5; TRBD1 might be the D (6 bases). Germline CDR1 MNHEY, CDR2 SVGEGT. CDR3 size: 16 residues. Deletions cut 2 bases from V and 7 bases from J, with 18 bases between. As DNA, the CDR3 is TGTGCCAGCAGTTACGGCAGGGGCGAGATTAGACAGCCCCAGCATTTT. Encoded protein: CASSYGRGEIRQPQHF.